Below, 20 T cell receptor beta chains from the same sample are listed, as sequenced in a study of T cells after yellow fever vaccination. Each CDR3 protein gets one entry after TCRdb re-called the 5' RACE reads with MiXCR. The table has 300,000 to 400,000 distinct CDR3 sequences, under 7.5% seen once. Sequenced here: PBMCs, sampled 5 days after the yellow fever booster vaccination. Source of these receptors: a man aged 30 to 39 who received the YFV17D yellow fever vaccine.

The chain couples TRBV5-1 to TRBJ1-6; TRBD1 might be the D (6 bases). Trimming took off 0 bases at V and 12 bases at J, with 16 bases between the two ends. From germline, CDR1 is SGHRS and CDR2 YFSETQ. This CDR3 comprises 15 residues. The CDR3, as DNA: TGCGCCAGCAGCTTGGAGGGCAGGGGACATTTACCCCTCCACTTT. It encodes CASSLEGRGHLPLHF.

This clonotype was seen only a few times. The V and J genes are TRBV29-1 and TRBJ2-5, with TRBD2 matching over 8 bases. The CDR3 length is 12 residues. The germline V gene has CDR1 SQVTM and CDR2 ANQGSEA. V was pared by 6 bases and J by 5 bases, with 5 bases of the junction left unmatched. CDR3 amino acids: CSVKAGVETQYF. The CDR3 DNA is TGCAGCGTAAAAGCGGGAGTTGAGACCCAGTACTTC.

This clonotype was detected a few times. The chain recombines TRBV6-5 with TRBJ1-2; D not certain. Trimming pared 2 bases from V and 3 bases from J, leaving 13 bases between. Per germline, CDR1 MNHEY and CDR2 SVGAGI. The CDR3 covers 15 residues. The chain's CDR3 is CASSYSRGIDYGYTF. As DNA, the CDR3 is TGTGCCAGCAGTTACAGTCGGGGAATCGACTATGGCTACACCTTC.

The rearrangement uses TRBV11-3 and TRBJ2-1; D is unclear. Germline CDR1 is SGHNT and CDR2 is YENEEA. The V gene lost 1 base and the J gene lost 4 bases, with 11 bases spanning the gap. The CDR3 length is 15 residues. The CDR3 nucleotides are TGTGCCAGCAGCTTAGGCTATTCGAAATACAATGAGCAGTTCTTC. It encodes CASSLGYSKYNEQFF. The variable domain in full, with the rest retrieved from reference TRBV11-3 and TRBJ2-1, is EAGVVQSPRYKIIEKKQPVAFWCNPISGHNTLYWYLQNLGQGPELLIRYENEEAVDDSQLPKDRFSAERLKGVDSTLKIQPAELGDSAVYLCASSLGYSKYNEQFFGPGTRLTVL.

This clonotype was observed once. This may be a read error: a much more frequent sequence differs by one nucleotide. The V call is TRBV28, the J call TRBJ2-7; D gene ambiguous. CDR3 length: 15 residues. Germline V CDR1 and CDR2: MDHEN, SYDVKM. The ends were cut back, 2 bases at V and 12 bases at J, with 23 bases in the middle. Here the CDR3 reads CASSLLLGSTSRPYF. The DNA for the CDR3 is TGTGCCAGCAGTTTACTATTAGGGTCAACTTCCCGGCCGTACTTC.

This clonotype has a handful of counts. The chain uses TRBV10-3 and TRBJ2-1, with a tentative D call TRBD2 (5 bases). Germline CDR1 is ENHRY and CDR2 is SYGVKD. This CDR3 comprises 18 residues. V lost 0 bases to trimming and J lost 9 bases, with 24 bases between them. The CDR3 here is CAISESVRAVTMRAEQFF. CDR3 coding DNA: TGTGCCATCAGTGAGTCTGTTCGGGCCGTGACAATGAGGGCTGAGCAGTTCTTC.

This clonotype occurred a few times. This chain connects TRBV5-1 to TRBJ2-5, with 10 positions matching TRBD1. After removal of 4 bases from V and 3 bases from J, the junction contained 3 bases not matched to a gene. CDR1 and CDR2 (germline): SGHRS, YFSETQ. This CDR3 has 14 residues. CDR3 in amino acids: CASSGGTGEETQYF. The DNA for the CDR3 is TGCGCCAGCAGCGGGGGGACAGGGGAAGAGACCCAGTACTTC. Filled out from reference TRBV5-1 and TRBJ2-5, the complete variable domain reads KAGVTQTPRYLIKTRGQQVTLSCSPISGHRSVSWYQQTPGQGLQFLFEYFSETQRNKGNFPGRFSGRQFSNSRSEMNVSTLELGDSALYLCASSGGTGEETQYFGPGTRLLVL.

This rearrangement joins TRBV15 to TRBJ1-1; D gene ambiguous. Trimming removed 5 bases at V and 4 bases at J, with 17 bases between. Germline V gene data show CDR1 as LNHNV and CDR2 as YYDKDF (reference sequence). The CDR3 length is 15 residues. For the CDR3, the DNA is TGTGCCACCAGCTTCAGTGCGGCTGAAGGCACTGAAGCTTTCTTT. It specifies CATSFSAAEGTEAFF.

This clonotype came up many times. The rearrangement uses TRBV20-1 and TRBJ2-3, with unresolved D. The CDR3 contains 12 residues. The V gene lost 7 bases and the J gene lost 2 bases, with 10 bases spanning the gap. Germline-derived CDR1 and CDR2 are DFQATT and SNEGSKA (reference sequence). CDR3 region: CSGVAATDTQYF. CDR3 nucleotide sequence: TGCAGTGGCGTAGCCGCCACAGATACGCAGTATTTT.

V usage is TRBV7-2 and J usage is TRBJ2-7; 8 positions agree with TRBD1. V trimming: 5 bases; J trimming: 3 bases; junction bases outside the gene matches: 12. From germline, CDR1 is SGHTA and CDR2 FQGNSA. CDR3 size: 16 residues. CDR3 residues: CASSREQGVKIYEQYF. The CDR3 bases are TGTGCCAGCAGCAGGGAACAGGGGGTAAAAATCTACGAGCAGTACTTC.

This clonotype was detected only a few times. The rearrangement uses TRBV4-3 and TRBJ2-6; the D gene is possibly TRBD1 (6 bases). The CDR3 is made up of 15 amino acids. Trimming removed 6 bases from V and 9 bases from J, with 18 bases in between. Germline CDR1 and CDR2: LGHNA and YSLEER. The CDR3 nucleotides are TGCGCCAGCAGGACCCGTACGACAGGAGGCAACGTCCTGACTTTC. Its translation: CASRTRTTGGNVLTF.

This clonotype came up many times. The V and J genes are TRBV6-5 and TRBJ2-7; D is possibly TRBD1 or TRBD2 (6 bases each). The V gene's germline CDR1 is MNHEY and CDR2 SVGAGI. The germline V and J ends were trimmed by 0 bases and 5 bases, with 8 bases remaining between them. There are 13 residues in the CDR3. The CDR3 DNA follows: TGTGCCAGCAGTTACTCGGGGGGCCACGAGCAGTACTTC. Protein: CASSYSGGHEQYF.

This clonotype was recorded at least ten times. The chain recombines TRBV28 with TRBJ1-1; TRBD1 aligns across 8 bases. V was clipped by 5 bases and J by 5 bases; unmatched bases: 7. CDR1 MDHEN and CDR2 SYDVKM come from the germline V gene. CDR3 length equals 14 residues. The CDR3 loop is CASSSSGGETEAFF. Written as DNA, the CDR3 is TGTGCCAGCAGTAGTTCAGGGGGCGAAACTGAAGCTTTCTTT.

This clonotype was counted between two and nine times. The chain couples TRBV10-2 to TRBJ1-2, with D possibly matching TRBD1 (5 bases). From germline, CDR1 is WSHSY and CDR2 SAAADI. With 3 bases removed from V and 8 bases from J, the gap between germline ends came to 13 bases. This CDR3 is built from 13 residues. For the CDR3, the DNA is TGCGCCAGCAGTGATATGGGGGGTAAGGGCTACACCTTC. Encoded protein: CASSDMGGKGYTF.

This chain joins TRBV29-1 and TRBJ2-7; possibly TRBD1 for D (6 bases). CDR1 SQVTM and CDR2 ANQGSEA come from the germline V gene. Trimming pared 4 bases from V and 5 bases from J, leaving 15 bases between. The CDR3 has 13 amino acids. DNA for the CDR3: TGCAGCGTTGCAACAGGGAGCAGGGACGAGCAGTACTTC. This gives the protein CSVATGSRDEQYF.

This clonotype was counted many times. The V call is TRBV28, the J call TRBJ2-7, with D perhaps assigned TRBD1 or TRBD2 (5 bases each). The V end lost 3 bases, the J end lost 2 bases, and 14 bases lay between the germline ends. The CDR3 runs to 15 residues. In germline, CDR1 is MDHEN, CDR2 SYDVKM. The CDR3 loop reads CASSLGYRGTYEQYF. CDR3 DNA sequence: TGTGCCAGCAGTTTGGGGTATCGGGGCACCTACGAGCAGTACTTC.

For this clonotype: A read error may explain this, as a much larger clone is one base away. This CDR3 reads CASGLLPGQLHYGYTF. The CDR3 nucleotides are TGCGCCAGCGGTCTGCTCCCGGGACAGCTACATTATGGCTACACCTTC. The rearrangement joins TRBV4-1 to TRBJ1-2; 7 nucleotides line up with TRBD1. Looked up from germline, CDR1 is MGHRA and CDR2 is YSYEKL. This CDR3 comprises 16 residues. V gave up 8 bases and J gave up 5 bases; unmatched junction bases: 17.

This clonotype was detected a few times. The V gene is TRBV6-1, the J gene TRBJ1-5, with D maybe TRBD1 (6 bases). The germline V gene encodes CDR1 MNHNS and CDR2 SASEGT. V gave up 11 bases and J gave up 9 bases, with 23 bases separating them. The CDR3 consists of 14 residues. DNA of the CDR3: TGTGCCGTTGGGACCGGGACACCGGAGGTGCCCCAGCATTTT. Protein product: CAVGTGTPEVPQHF.

In its sample, this clonotype was seen a few times. The chain is built from TRBV5-1 and TRBJ2-7; 9 bases are a match to TRBD2. From germline, CDR1 is SGHRS and CDR2 YFSETQ. Trimming removed 1 base from V and 0 bases from J; junction bases left unmatched: 2. CDR3 size: 15 residues. The CDR3 coding sequence is TGCGCCAGCAGCTTGCTTAGCGGGAGCTCCTACGAGCAGTACTTC. It translates to CASSLLSGSSYEQYF.

The sample holds a few counts of this clonotype. The V gene is TRBV12-3 or TRBV12-4, the J gene TRBJ1-5; D unclear. CDR3 length: 18 residues. Trimming shortened V by 2 bases and J by 0 bases, and 17 bases separated the two germline ends. CDR3 amino acids: CASSLRSSRSHSNQPQHF. CDR3 DNA: TGTGCCAGCAGTTTAAGGTCGAGCAGGTCCCATAGCAATCAGCCCCAGCATTTT.